This TCR beta chain emerged from a study of Graves' ophthalmopathy and Graves' hyperthyroidism. Scientists amplified the TCR beta CDR3 regions from RNA transcripts. RT-PCR in the first round used HTBI primers; a second-round multiplex PCR followed. TCRdb analysed the multiplex PCR reads with MiXCR anew, one entry per CDR3 protein. The table has tens of thousands of distinct CDR3 sequences, 45% to 55% seen once. There are a few counts of this clonotype. Sequencing was done on a sample of peripheral blood. This TCR derives from an adult woman with Graves' ophthalmopathy.

The CDR3 is CASRPGGANEKLFF. The CDR3 DNA is TGTGCCAGCCGACCGGGGGGCGCGAATGAAAAACTGTTTTTT. The chain recombines TRBV28 with TRBJ1-4; a weak D match, TRBD1 (6 bases). This CDR3 comprises 14 residues. Germline CDR1 is MDHEN and CDR2 is SYDVKM. V was clipped by 8 bases and J by 5 bases, with 15 bases between them.